Below are 32 T cell receptor beta chains sequenced from a single sample in a study of blood T cell repertoires in COVID-19. Libraries were prepared by immunoSEQ multiplex PCR; TCRdb keeps only in-frame clonotypes and omits some of them. The table includes nearly 50,000 clones, more than 70% detected once. The source material was peripheral blood. The origin of the receptors is an older woman with acute or convalescent COVID-19.

The J gene is TRBJ1-5, the V gene TRBV19, with no clear D. Germline-derived CDR1 and CDR2 are LNHDA and SQIVND (reference sequence). Between the trimmed V and J ends, which lost 6 bases and 7 bases, there was a span of 19 bases. The CDR3 has 15 residues. The CDR3 bases are TGTGCCAGTAGCTTCGGTACGGGGTCGGGACAGCCCCAGCATTTT. Translation gives CASSFGTGSGQPQHF.

The gene calls are TRBV7-2 and TRBJ1-5; no definite D call. The CDR3 is made up of 16 amino acids. The V gene's germline CDR1 is SGHTA and CDR2 FQGNSA. V was clipped by 1 base and J by 2 bases, with 12 bases between them. The chain's CDR3 is CASSLEEGYGNQPQHF. The CDR3 region has the DNA TGTGCCAGCAGCTTAGAGGAGGGCTACGGCAATCAGCCCCAGCATTTT.

The chain links TRBV29-1 to TRBJ1-1, with D possibly matching TRBD1 (5 bases). Looked up from germline, CDR1 is SQVTM and CDR2 is ANQGSEA. Trimming pared 2 bases from V and 4 bases from J, leaving 14 bases between. The CDR3 covers 14 residues. The CDR3 here is CSVEPGGVGTEAFF. DNA of the CDR3: TGCAGCGTTGAACCGGGGGGGGTTGGCACTGAAGCTTTCTTT. Complete variable domain (other parts from reference TRBV29-1 and TRBJ1-1): SAVISQKPSRDICQRGTSLTIQCQVDSQVTMMFWYRQQPGQSLTLIATANQGSEATYESGFVIDKFPISRPNLTFSTLTVSNMSPEDSSIYLCSVEPGGVGTEAFFGQGTRLTVV.

The chain links TRBV5-1 to TRBJ2-5; 11 bases match TRBD2. CDR3 length: 16 residues. V gave up 5 bases and J gave up 1 base; unmatched junction bases: 7. The germline gives CDR1 SGHRS, CDR2 YFSETQ. In DNA, the CDR3 is TGCGCCAGCAGGGTAACTAGCGGGGGTCCCCAAGAGACCCAGTACTTC. Amino acid sequence: CASRVTSGGPQETQYF.

This clone was observed once. This rearrangement joins TRBV6-5 to TRBJ1-2; 7 bases fit TRBD1. CDR3 length: 15 residues. With 0 bases clipped from V and 4 bases from J, the junction kept 5 bases outside the gene matches. Germline CDR1 is MNHEY and CDR2 is SVGAGI. In nucleotides, the CDR3 is TGTGCCAGCAGTTACTCGACAGGGTCGAGCTATGGCTACACCTTC. Translating gives CASSYSTGSSYGYTF.

The J gene is TRBJ1-2, the V gene TRBV9; tentative D call: TRBD1 (6 bases). Germline CDR1 and CDR2: SGDLS and YYNGEE. Trimming removed 3 bases from V and 8 bases from J, with 23 bases in between. This CDR3 has 16 amino acids. The CDR3 reads CASSAGGGRSFYGYTF. The CDR3 nucleotides read TGTGCCAGCAGCGCTGGGGGGGGCCGTAGTTTCTACGGCTACACCTTC.

Here the CDR3 DNA reads TGTGCCAGCAGCCAAGTCGGGGGGAACACTGAAGCTTTCTTT. This codes for CASSQVGGNTEAFF. The chain employs TRBV14 and TRBJ1-1; TRBD1 is a possible D gene (5 bases). The CDR3 is 14 amino acids. The germline V and J ends were trimmed by 1 base and 1 base, with 7 bases remaining between them. CDR1 SGHDN and CDR2 FVKESK come from the germline V gene. The full variable domain, completed using reference TRBV14 and TRBJ1-1, is EAGVTQFPSHSVIEKGQTVTLRCDPISGHDNLYWYRRVMGKEIKFLLHFVKESKQDESGMPNNRFLAERTGGTYSTLKVQPAELEDSGVYFCASSQVGGNTEAFFGQGTRLTVV.

The chain links TRBV4-2 to TRBJ2-2; 14 bases match TRBD2. CDR1 is LGHNA and CDR2 is YNFKEQ in the germline V gene. The J segment lost 7 bases and the V segment lost 2 bases, leaving 3 bases of the junction unmatched. The CDR3 has 16 residues. CDR3 nucleotide sequence: TGTGCCAGCAGCCAACGACTAGCGGGGGGGGACGGGGAGCTGTTTTTT. Its protein is CASSQRLAGGDGELFF.

The rearrangement joins TRBV30 to TRBJ2-5; the D gene is possibly TRBD2 (6 bases). This CDR3 has 13 amino acids. V was trimmed by 8 bases and J by 6 bases, leaving 19 bases between them. From germline, CDR1 is GTSNPN and CDR2 SVGIG (reference sequence). The CDR3 region is CALEDYNSKTQYF. CDR3 bases: TGTGCCCTCGAGGACTATAACTCGAAGACCCAGTACTTC.

The sample holds a few counts of this clone. The chain joins TRBV6-2 or TRBV6-3 to TRBJ2-7; maybe TRBD2 (6 bases). The CDR3 has 18 amino acids. Trimming took 0 bases from V and 0 from J, leaving 18 bases between them. Germline assignment: CDR1 MNHEY and CDR2 SVGEGT. Here the CDR3 reads CASSYSSDPGDFSYEQYF. As DNA, the CDR3 is TGTGCCAGCAGTTACTCGTCCGATCCGGGAGATTTCTCCTACGAGCAGTACTTC.

V and J are TRBV9 and TRBJ2-1, with 10 bases fitting TRBD1. Germline V gene sequence: CDR1 SGDLS, CDR2 YYNGEE. This CDR3 comprises 15 residues. Trimming cost V 0 bases and J 8 bases; bases outside gene matches: 5. CDR3 DNA sequence: TGTGCCAGCAGCGTAGGAGGGACAGGGGACTATGAGCAGTTCTTC. This sequence encodes CASSVGGTGDYEQFF.

The chain carries TRBV5-4 and TRBJ2-7; TRBD1 matches at 7 bases. The J segment lost 7 bases and the V segment lost 2 bases, leaving 12 bases of the junction unmatched. This CDR3 is 15 amino acids long. The germline V gene encodes CDR1 SGHNT and CDR2 YYREEE (reference sequence). The CDR3 DNA reads as TGTGCCAGCAGCTTCGACAGGGCGCCCCACTATGAGCAGTACTTC. Its translation: CASSFDRAPHYEQYF.

The V gene is TRBV7-2, the J gene TRBJ1-2; tentatively, D is TRBD1 (6 bases). Per the germline V gene, CDR1 is SGHTA and CDR2 is FQGNSA. The CDR3 extends over 14 amino acids. V lost 8 bases and J 4 bases, leaving 17 bases between the germline ends. The CDR3 sequence: CASQLNPDSYGYTF. CDR3 nucleotides: TGTGCCAGCCAGCTCAACCCGGACAGCTATGGCTACACCTTC.

This sequence joins TRBV19 and TRBJ1-3; 7 bases fit TRBD1. The CDR3 length is 15 residues. Germline CDR1 LNHDA, CDR2 SQIVND (reference sequence). J gave up 1 base and V 4 bases, and 4 bases lay outside the gene matches. The CDR3 spells CASSRDSASGNTIYF. The CDR3 coding sequence is TGTGCCAGTAGTAGGGACAGCGCTTCTGGAAACACCATATATTTT.

V is TRBV6-1 and J is TRBJ1-2; 10 bases fit TRBD1. There are 16 residues in the CDR3. Per the germline V gene, CDR1 is MNHNS and CDR2 is SASEGT. V lost 4 bases, J lost 5 bases, and 10 bases stayed unmatched. The CDR3 is CASSARQGAALYGYTF. CDR3 bases: TGTGCCAGCAGTGCAAGACAGGGGGCGGCCCTATATGGCTACACCTTC.

In this sample, this clone turned up a few times. The CDR3 nucleotides are TGTGCCAGCAGCTTAATTAGGGGGACAGTCTACAATGAGCAGTTCTTC. Its protein is CASSLIRGTVYNEQFF. The rearrangement joins TRBV11-2 to TRBJ2-1; TRBD1 matches at 7 bases. V trimming: 2 bases; J trimming: 3 bases; junction bases outside the gene matches: 7. The CDR3 is 16 amino acids. CDR1 and CDR2 from the germline V gene are SGHAT and FQNNGV.

J is TRBJ2-4 and V is TRBV7-2; 10 bases match TRBD2. The germline CDR1 and CDR2 sequences are SGHTA and FQGNSA. This CDR3 is 15 amino acids long. V lost 3 bases and J lost 4; bases outside the gene matches: 3. The CDR3 region has the DNA TGTGCCAGCAGCTTTAGGACTAGCGGTAAAAACATTCAGTACTTC. This translates into CASSFRTSGKNIQYF.

The genes are TRBV24-1 and TRBJ2-3; D may be TRBD2 (5 bases). Trimming cost V 5 bases and J 1 base, with 6 bases left between them. In germline, CDR1 is KGHDR, CDR2 SFDVKD. The CDR3 is 13 amino acids. CDR3 amino acids: CATSAAGTDTQYF. The CDR3 region has the DNA TGTGCCACCAGTGCAGCGGGCACAGATACGCAGTATTTT.

The CDR3 DNA follows: TGTGCCAGCAGCGTTGGGCAGAATTCCTACGAGCAGTACTTC. It codes for CASSVGQNSYEQYF. This sequence joins TRBV7-9 and TRBJ2-7; D gene uncertain. The CDR3 loop spans 14 amino acids. The germline V gene has CDR1 SEHNR and CDR2 FQNEAQ (reference sequence). Trimming took 5 bases from V and 1 from J, leaving 12 bases between them.

This clone was detected once. The chain carries TRBV5-1 and TRBJ2-7; 9 bases map to TRBD1. V lost 5 bases to trimming and J lost 2 bases; unmatched junction nucleotides: 8. The CDR3 consists of 15 residues. CDR1 is SGHRS and CDR2 is YFSETQ in the germline V gene. The CDR3 reads CASRPTGGATYEQYF. For the CDR3, the DNA is TGCGCCAGCAGACCGACAGGGGGAGCAACCTACGAGCAGTACTTC.

This chain links TRBV7-2 with TRBJ2-5, with TRBD2 as a possible D gene (5 bases). CDR3 length equals 11 residues. Looked up from germline, CDR1 is SGHTA and CDR2 is FQGNSA. Trimming removed 5 bases at V and 5 bases at J, with 6 bases between. DNA for the CDR3: TGTGCCAGCAGCCGAGGGGAGACCCAGTACTTC. Protein sequence: CASSRGETQYF.

The chain couples TRBV2 to TRBJ2-1; D is perhaps TRBD2 (5 bases). Trimming stripped 6 bases from V and 10 bases from J, with 7 bases between. Germline CDR1 and CDR2: SNHLY and FYNNEI. This CDR3 region has 10 residues. This CDR3 is CASRGSEQFF. CDR3 DNA: TGTGCCAGCAGGGGGAGCGAGCAGTTCTTC.

The V gene is TRBV2, the J gene TRBJ2-1; tentative D call: TRBD2 (7 bases). Deletions cut 4 bases from V and 7 bases from J, with 17 bases between. This CDR3 has 15 amino acids. The germline V gene encodes CDR1 SNHLY and CDR2 FYNNEI. The CDR3, as DNA: TGTGCCAGCAGTGGGGAGGGGGGTAACTGGAATGAGCAGTTCTTC. Protein sequence: CASSGEGGNWNEQFF. The whole variable domain, filled in from reference TRBV2 and TRBJ2-1, reads EPEVTQTPSHQVTQMGQEVILRCVPISNHLYFYWYRQILGQKVEFLVSFYNNEISEKSEIFDDQFSVERPDGSNFTLKIRSTKLEDSAMYFCASSGEGGNWNEQFFGPGTRLTVL.

This clone was seen only a few times. V is TRBV10-3 and J is TRBJ2-1; 9 bases agree with TRBD1. The length of the CDR3 is 14 residues. V was clipped by 6 bases and J by 9 bases; unmatched bases: 9. Germline V CDR1 and CDR2: ENHRY, SYGVKD. CDR3 sequence: CAIRSRTGAGEQFF. In nucleotides, the CDR3 is TGTGCCATCAGGTCCCGGACAGGGGCAGGTGAGCAGTTCTTC.

The J gene is TRBJ2-2, the V gene TRBV5-5; no definite D call. V was clipped by 0 bases and J by 6 bases, with 6 bases between them. CDR1 is SGHKS and CDR2 is YYEKEE in the germline V gene (reference sequence). The CDR3 is 13 amino acids. The CDR3 loop is CASSLGIAGELFF. The CDR3 DNA reads as TGTGCCAGCAGCTTGGGTATCGCCGGGGAGCTGTTTTTT. The full variable domain, with the rest looked up from reference TRBV5-5 and TRBJ2-2, is DAGVTQSPTHLIKTRGQQVTLRCSPISGHKSVSWYQQVLGQGPQFIFQYYEKEERGRGNFPDRFSARQFPNYSSELNVNALLLGDSALYLCASSLGIAGELFFGEGSRLTVL.

The chain has TRBV11-2 and TRBJ2-3; 7 nucleotides line up with TRBD2. The CDR3 is 16 residues long. In germline, CDR1 is SGHAT, CDR2 FQNNGV. The trim removed 5 bases at V and 2 bases at J, leaving 10 bases unmatched. The CDR3 loop reads CASSPPNGRSTDTQYF. Here the CDR3 DNA reads TGTGCCAGCAGCCCCCCGAACGGGAGGTCCACAGATACGCAGTATTTT.

The CDR3 sequence is CASSFGQGDLGYTF. CDR3 DNA sequence: TGTGCCAGCAGCTTCGGACAGGGTGATCTTGGCTACACCTTC. This sequence joins TRBV7-9 and TRBJ1-2; TRBD1 agrees at 8 bases. V lost 3 bases, J lost 7 bases, and 7 bases stayed unmatched. Per germline, CDR1 SEHNR and CDR2 FQNEAQ (reference sequence). The CDR3 has 14 residues.

The V call is TRBV30, the J call TRBJ2-6; 8 bases match TRBD2. The CDR3 is 17 amino acids. Germline V gives CDR1 GTSNPN, CDR2 SVGIG (reference sequence). Trimming removed 5 bases from V and 0 bases from J; junction bases left unmatched: 9. CDR3 loop: CAWVGLAGISGANVLTF. The CDR3, as DNA: TGTGCCTGGGTCGGGCTAGCGGGCATCTCTGGGGCCAACGTCCTGACTTTC.

Many counts were recorded for this clone. The V call is TRBV12-3 or TRBV12-4, the J call TRBJ1-2; 9 positions agree with TRBD1. V lost 6 bases to trimming and J lost 4 bases; unmatched junction nucleotides: 3. CDR3 length: 13 amino acids. CDR3 bases: TGTGCCAGCAGCCGGGGACAGGGCTATGGCTACACCTTC. Protein sequence: CASSRGQGYGYTF.

V usage is TRBV6-5 and J usage is TRBJ1-1, with D unclear. CDR3 length: 11 amino acids. CDR1 is MNHEY and CDR2 is SVGAGI in the germline V gene. Trimming stripped 6 bases from V and 11 bases from J, with 13 bases between. The CDR3 sequence is CASRASLGAFF. CDR3 nucleotides: TGTGCCAGCAGGGCGTCCCTCGGGGCTTTCTTT.

The rearrangement uses TRBV10-2 and TRBJ1-2; D call uncertain. The CDR3 is 14 residues long. Germline V CDR1 and CDR2: WSHSY, SAAADI. With 0 bases removed from V and 4 bases from J, the gap between germline ends came to 9 bases. The CDR3 loop reads CASSESLVSYGYTF. The CDR3 nucleotides read TGCGCCAGCAGTGAGTCCCTGGTGAGCTATGGCTACACCTTC.

J is TRBJ2-7 and V is TRBV29-1, with D perhaps TRBD2 (6 bases). This CDR3 is built from 16 residues. Germline V gene data show CDR1 as SQVTM and CDR2 as ANQGSEA. V was trimmed by 4 bases and J by 1 base, leaving 20 bases between them. The CDR3, as DNA: TGCAGCGTTGTCCCTAGCGCAGTCTCGGGGTCCTACGAGCAGTACTTC. Translated, it gives CSVVPSAVSGSYEQYF.